One sample yielded the 6 T cell receptor beta chains listed below, sequenced in a study of T cells in narcolepsy. The repertoire was sequenced with immunoSEQ multiplex PCR; TCRdb's copy has only in-frame clones and lacks some. The profile shows about 40,000 clones, around 88% of them singletons. Sequenced material: CD45RA- memory CD4+ T cells from PBMCs. Receptors were obtained from a human donor with narcolepsy.

The rearrangement links TRBV27 to TRBJ2-7; the match to TRBD1 covers 8 bases. J gave up 5 bases and V 5 bases, and 2 bases lay outside the gene matches. From germline, CDR1 is MNHEY and CDR2 SMNVEV (reference sequence). The CDR3 has 12 amino acids. CDR3 protein: CASSTGGNEQYF. The DNA of the CDR3 is TGTGCCAGCAGTACAGGGGGGAACGAGCAGTACTTC.

The chain combines TRBV7-7 with TRBJ2-3; D is perhaps TRBD1 (5 bases). Trimming removed 5 bases from V and 5 bases from J, with 17 bases in between. Germline values: CDR1 SSHAT, CDR2 FNYEAQ (reference sequence). CDR3 size: 15 residues. As DNA, the CDR3 is TGTGCCAGCAGCCCACTTGCGGTGCAGGGAGATACGCAGTATTTT. Translation: CASSPLAVQGDTQYF.

V and J are TRBV19 and TRBJ2-3, with D perhaps given as TRBD1 or TRBD2 (5 bases each). Germline CDR1 is LNHDA and CDR2 is SQIVND (reference sequence). This CDR3 region has 15 residues. Trimming shortened V by 6 bases and J by 1 base, and 14 bases separated the two germline ends. CDR3 in amino acids: CASRNPGPRTDTQYF. The CDR3 region has the DNA TGTGCCAGTAGGAACCCGGGGCCCCGCACAGATACGCAGTATTTT. The full variable domain, completed using reference TRBV19 and TRBJ2-3, is DGGITQSPKYLFRKEGQNVTLSCEQNLNHDAMYWYRQDPGQGLRLIYYSQIVNDFQKGDIAEGYSVSREKKESFPLTVTSAQKNPTAFYLCASRNPGPRTDTQYFGPGTRLTVL.

The V call is TRBV27, the J call TRBJ2-3; D remains ambiguous. Germline V gives CDR1 MNHEY, CDR2 SMNVEV (reference sequence). V shed 3 bases and J shed 3 bases, with 10 bases lying between them. The CDR3 covers 14 residues. The CDR3 nucleotides read TGTGCCAGCAGTTTGATTAAGAGAACAGATACGCAGTATTTT. This gives the protein CASSLIKRTDTQYF.

The genes are TRBV5-4 and TRBJ2-6; D is unresolved. This CDR3 has 15 amino acids. Germline V gene sequence: CDR1 SGHNT, CDR2 YYREEE (reference sequence). The ends were cut back, 1 base at V and 0 bases at J, with 5 bases in the middle. The DNA of the CDR3 is TGTGCCAGCAGCTTGACGAGCTCTGGGGCCAACGTCCTGACTTTC. Residues: CASSLTSSGANVLTF. Filled out from reference TRBV5-4 and TRBJ2-6, the complete variable domain reads ETGVTQSPTHLIKTRGQQVTLRCSSQSGHNTVSWYQQALGQGPQFIFQYYREEENGRGNFPPRFSGLQFPNYSSELNVNALELDDSALYLCASSLTSSGANVLTFGAGSRLTVL.

The chain is built from TRBV15 and TRBJ1-3; D perhaps matches TRBD1 (5 bases). Germline lookup yields CDR1 LNHNV and CDR2 YYDKDF (reference sequence). CDR3 length: 12 residues. V shed 2 bases and J shed 8 bases, with 7 bases lying between them. CDR3 DNA: TGTGCCACCAGCAGACAGGGAGACACCATATATTTT. Translating gives CATSRQGDTIYF.